This record looks at one T cell receptor (beta chain) sequence and its context. Its antigen is unknown. Per germline, CDR1 MDHEN and CDR2 SYDVKM. V dropped 8 bases and J dropped 0 bases, with 7 bases sitting between them. This CDR3 has 13 amino acids. This record belongs to a study of shared clonotypes between healthy human individuals. Regarding the study as a whole: Across subsets, estimated richness was generally greater for naive than for memory populations.

The sorted-subset replicate PCRs were given around 200 ng DNA, which is tens of thousands of T cell genomes. Profiled with immunoSEQ multiplex PCR; TCRdb holds only in-frame clones, not every one. The table has around 2.3 million clones, more than 90% seen once. The donors, all of them Caucasian adults, lived in Nashville, Tennessee. This rearrangement joins TRBV28 to TRBJ1-4; no reliable D call. Sequencing was carried out using naive CD4+ T cells sorted from blood. The subset here: CD45RA+ positively selected. This clonotype was obtained from a young man in good health. CDR3 sequence: CASQETTNEKLFF. The CDR3 DNA reads TGTGCCAGCCAGGAGACAACTAATGAAAAACTGTTTTTT. Full variable domain (remainder filled in from reference TRBV28 and TRBJ1-4): DVKVTQSSRYLVKRTGEKVFLECVQDMDHENMFWYRQDPGLGLRLIYFSYDVKMKEKGDIPEGYSVSREKKERFSLILESASTNQTSMYLCASQETTNEKLFFGSGTQLSVL.